This T cell receptor (beta chain) comes out of a study of blood T cells in healthy people across ages. Findings and limits, study-wide: More naive CD4+ cells and higher diversity marked long-lived donors relative to aged donors.

The CDR3 runs to 12 residues. V lost 0 bases and J 15 bases, leaving 12 bases between the germline ends. Per the germline V gene, CDR1 is SGHTA and CDR2 is FQGTGA. With regard to this clonotype: As yet, its antigen is unknown.

Alongside a J-beta primer mix, a sample-barcoded 5' primer served in a second PCR lasting about 7 to 11 cycles. TCRdb fed the 5' RACE reads into MiXCR, producing one record per CDR3 protein. The sample records about 760,000 distinct CDR3 sequences, approximately 25% being singletons. Another study also made use of these data, one on T cells of mothers and their children. As reported in that work: Slightly, though not significantly, more overlap was seen in related than in unrelated mother-child pairs.

The clonotype originates from a boy aged 5-17 years in good health. The sequenced sample consisted of blood. The J gene is TRBJ2-1, the V gene TRBV7-3, with D unresolved. As DNA, the CDR3 is TGTGCCAGCAGCTTAACTACTACCCAGGTGTTCTTC. Translation gives CASSLTTTQVFF.